The 18 T cell receptor beta chains below all came from one sample that was sequenced in a study of blood T cell repertoires in COVID-19. Profiled with immunoSEQ multiplex PCR; TCRdb holds only in-frame clones, not every one. The sample lists under 300,000 clones, more than 80% occurring once. Sequences were obtained from peripheral blood. The receptor source for this set is a middle-aged woman with acute or convalescent COVID-19.

CDR3 in DNA: TGTGCCAGCAGTTCCCCGGGACAACACACAGATACGCAGTATTTT. As protein: CASSSPGQHTDTQYF. The chain combines TRBV28 with TRBJ2-3; tentatively, D is TRBD1 (6 bases). Trimming removed 4 bases from V and 2 bases from J, with 13 bases in between. This CDR3 has 15 amino acids. The germline gives CDR1 MDHEN, CDR2 SYDVKM. Complete variable domain (other parts from reference TRBV28 and TRBJ2-3): DVKVTQSSRYLVKRTGEKVFLECVQDMDHENMFWYRQDPGLGLRLIYFSYDVKMKEKGDIPEGYSVSREKKERFSLILESASTNQTSMYLCASSSPGQHTDTQYFGPGTRLTVL.

This clone was seen only once. This sequence joins TRBV11-2 and TRBJ2-3; 10 nucleotides agree with TRBD2. CDR3 size: 18 residues. The J segment lost 0 bases and the V segment lost 1 base, leaving 7 bases of the junction unmatched. The germline V gene encodes CDR1 SGHAT and CDR2 FQNNGV. In nucleotides, the CDR3 is TGTGCCAGCAGCTTAGCACTAGCGGGACCCTATAGCACAGATACGCAGTATTTT. Residues: CASSLALAGPYSTDTQYF.

This clone was counted only a few times. The chain is built from TRBV6-1 and TRBJ1-4; possibly TRBD1 for D (6 bases). CDR3 size: 17 residues. The ends were cut back, 3 bases at V and 0 bases at J, with 14 bases in the middle. CDR1 MNHNS and CDR2 SASEGT come from the germline V gene. The CDR3 DNA sequence: TGTGCCAGCAGTGAGTTTGACAGGAGGTCAACTAATGAAAAACTGTTTTTT. This encodes CASSEFDRRSTNEKLFF.

The chain uses TRBV11-2 and TRBJ1-1; D might be TRBD1 (6 bases). The CDR3 is 16 residues long. The V end lost 1 base, the J end lost 3 bases, and 15 bases lay between the germline ends. CDR1 is SGHAT and CDR2 is FQNNGV in the germline V gene. The DNA of the CDR3 is TGTGCCAGCAGCTTAGGCCACAGGGATGGAGACACTGAAGCTTTCTTT. Translated: CASSLGHRDGDTEAFF.

CDR3 residues: CASSLHRGDNSPLHF. CDR3 sequence (DNA): TGTGCCAGCAGTTTACACAGGGGTGATAATTCACCCCTCCACTTT. The chain has TRBV6-5 and TRBJ1-6, with 7 bases lining up with TRBD1. The CDR3 sequence is 15 residues long. V dropped 4 bases and J dropped 5; count of bases not matched to a gene: 5. CDR1 and CDR2 (germline): MNHEY, SVGAGI.

The chain couples TRBV30 to TRBJ2-3; 7 nucleotides agree with TRBD2. Trimming took 5 bases from V and 1 from J; bases not matched to a gene: 12. In germline, CDR1 is GTSNPN, CDR2 SVGIG (reference sequence). The CDR3 length is 16 residues. For the CDR3, the DNA is TGTGCCTGGGCCGAAGGCCTTGCGGGGGGCACAGATACGCAGTATTTT. This gives the protein CAWAEGLAGGTDTQYF.

The chain has TRBV5-4 and TRBJ2-3; the D gene is possibly TRBD1 (5 bases). Germline CDR1 reads SGHNT; CDR2 reads YYREEE (reference sequence). Trimming took 4 bases from V and 5 from J, leaving 17 bases between them. The CDR3 is 15 amino acids. The chain's CDR3 is CASSPQGNMVDTQYF. In DNA, the CDR3 is TGTGCCAGCAGCCCCCAGGGAAACATGGTAGATACGCAGTATTTT.

The chain couples TRBV5-1 to TRBJ2-7; 8 bases map to TRBD1. CDR3 length: 16 amino acids. The germline gives CDR1 SGHRS, CDR2 YFSETQ. V dropped 2 bases and J dropped 0; count of bases not matched to a gene: 7. The CDR3 DNA reads TGCGCCAGCAGCTTAATCGGACAGGGCTCCTCCTACGAGCAGTACGTC. It specifies CASSLIGQGSSYEQYV.

This chain joins TRBV27 and TRBJ1-1; possibly TRBD1 for D (6 bases). V was cut by 5 bases and J by 7 bases, with 17 bases left in between. The CDR3 is made up of 14 amino acids. Germline CDR1 MNHEY, CDR2 SMNVEV (reference sequence). In DNA, the CDR3 is TGTGCCAGCAGTCCCCTGGGGGGGCGAGGTGAAGCTTTCTTT. Its translation is CASSPLGGRGEAFF.

The J gene is TRBJ1-1, the V gene TRBV7-3; possibly TRBD1 for D (5 bases). This CDR3 spans 14 amino acids. V lost 3 bases, J lost 0 bases, and 8 bases lay in between. Germline loops: CDR1 SGHTA, CDR2 FQGTGA. The CDR3 region is CASSFDRMNTEAFF. CDR3 DNA: TGTGCCAGCAGCTTTGACAGAATGAACACTGAAGCTTTCTTT.

The chain recombines TRBV7-8 with TRBJ1-2, with TRBD1 matching over 8 bases. The CDR3 runs 14 residues. Looked up from germline, CDR1 is SGHVS and CDR2 is FQNEAQ. Trimming took 7 bases from V and 4 from J; bases not matched to a gene: 8. The CDR3: CASTTGAMFYGYTF. The CDR3 DNA reads as TGTGCCAGCACGACAGGGGCGATGTTCTATGGCTACACCTTC.

This chain uses TRBV5-1 with TRBJ1-2; possible D gene TRBD1, 5 bases. In germline, CDR1 is SGHRS, CDR2 YFSETQ. V lost 5 bases to trimming and J lost 3 bases, with 11 bases between them. The CDR3 is 13 amino acids. In nucleotides, the CDR3 is TGCGCCAGCAGGCAATTACAGGACTATGGCTACACCTTC. Its translation is CASRQLQDYGYTF.

This chain joins TRBV5-1 and TRBJ1-2; TRBD1 matches 8 bases. This CDR3 comprises 13 residues. The V segment lost 7 bases and the J segment 1 base; nucleotides outside the gene matches: 3. Germline V CDR1 and CDR2: SGHRS, YFSETQ. The CDR3 sequence: CASSDRVNYGYTF. CDR3 bases: TGCGCCAGCTCGGACAGGGTTAACTATGGCTACACCTTC.

The gene calls are TRBV25-1 and TRBJ1-4; weak D call: TRBD1 (5 bases). The CDR3 extends over 16 amino acids. Trimming stripped 0 bases from V and 8 bases from J, with 16 bases between. The V gene's germline CDR1 is MGHDK and CDR2 SYGVNS. In nucleotides, the CDR3 is TGTGCCAGCAGTGAATACCCCCCAGGGTCAGGCGAAAAACTGTTTTTT. Amino acids: CASSEYPPGSGEKLFF.

This rearrangement joins TRBV5-4 to TRBJ1-2, with a possible D match to TRBD1 (6 bases). The CDR3 totals 13 residues. V shed 3 bases and J shed 7 bases, with 13 bases lying between them. Germline lookup yields CDR1 SGHNT and CDR2 YYREEE (reference sequence). CDR3 loop: CASSSLDRTGYTF. In DNA form, the CDR3 reads TGTGCCAGCAGCTCCCTCGACAGGACTGGCTACACCTTC.

The J gene is TRBJ1-1, the V gene TRBV19, with TRBD1 matching over 9 bases. The CDR3 loop spans 16 amino acids. Germline-derived CDR1 and CDR2 are LNHDA and SQIVND (reference sequence). V gave up 4 bases and J gave up 3 bases; unmatched junction bases: 9. The CDR3 here is CASSRDREGEDTEAFF. CDR3 nucleotide sequence: TGTGCCAGTAGTAGGGACAGGGAGGGAGAGGACACTGAAGCTTTCTTT.

The chain uses TRBV5-6 and TRBJ2-2; no firm D call. The V end lost 1 base, the J end lost 4 bases, and 14 bases lay between the germline ends. Germline V CDR1 and CDR2: SGHDT, YYEEEE. The CDR3 loop spans 16 amino acids. The CDR3 bases are TGTGCCAGCAGCTTGAATCCCACAGTCTTCACCGGGGAGCTGTTTTTT. It codes for CASSLNPTVFTGELFF. The full variable domain, in which reference TRBV5-6 and TRBJ2-2 provide the parts outside the CDR3, is DAGVTQSPTHLIKTRGQQVTLRCSPKSGHDTVSWYQQALGQGPQFIFQYYEEEERQRGNFPDRFSGHQFPNYSSELNVNALLLGDSALYLCASSLNPTVFTGELFFGEGSRLTVL.

CDR3 DNA: TGTGCCAGCAGGCGTAAGCGGGGGACTGAAGCTTTCTTT. Its protein product is CASRRKRGTEAFF. The rearrangement uses TRBV12-3 or TRBV12-4 and TRBJ1-1, with D possibly being TRBD1 (5 bases). The CDR3 extends over 13 amino acids. V shed 6 bases and J shed 5 bases, with 13 bases lying between them.